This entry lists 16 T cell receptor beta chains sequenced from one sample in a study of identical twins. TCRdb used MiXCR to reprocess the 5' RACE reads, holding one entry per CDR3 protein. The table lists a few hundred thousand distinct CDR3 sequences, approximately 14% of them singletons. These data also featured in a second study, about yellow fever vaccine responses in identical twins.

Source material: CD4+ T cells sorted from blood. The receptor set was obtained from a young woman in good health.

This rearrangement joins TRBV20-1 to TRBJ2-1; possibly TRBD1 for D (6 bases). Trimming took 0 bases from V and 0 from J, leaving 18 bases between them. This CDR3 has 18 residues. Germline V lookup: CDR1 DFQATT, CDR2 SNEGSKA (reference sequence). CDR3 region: CSARDPAGARPSYNEQFF. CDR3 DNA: TGCAGTGCTAGAGATCCGGCAGGGGCGCGCCCCTCCTACAATGAGCAGTTCTTC.

CDR3 loop: CASSTGTSGSYTDTQYF. CDR3 DNA sequence: TGTGCCAGCAGCACTGGGACTAGCGGGAGTTACACAGATACGCAGTATTTT. This sequence joins TRBV5-6 and TRBJ2-3; the match to TRBD2 covers 14 bases. Germline CDR1 is SGHDT and CDR2 is YYEEEE. The CDR3 runs to 17 residues. Trimming at V came to 4 bases and at J to 2 bases, leaving 6 bases not matched to a gene.

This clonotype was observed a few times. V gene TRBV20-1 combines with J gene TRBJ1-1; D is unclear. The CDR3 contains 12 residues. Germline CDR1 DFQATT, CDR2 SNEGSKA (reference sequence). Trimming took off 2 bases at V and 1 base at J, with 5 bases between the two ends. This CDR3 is CSARSPNTEAFF. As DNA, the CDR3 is TGCAGTGCTAGATCCCCGAACACTGAAGCTTTCTTT.

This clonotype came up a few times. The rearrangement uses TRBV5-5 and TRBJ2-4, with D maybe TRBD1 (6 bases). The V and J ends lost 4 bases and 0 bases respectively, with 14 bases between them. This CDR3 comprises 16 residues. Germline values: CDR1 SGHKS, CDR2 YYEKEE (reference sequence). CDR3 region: CASSHGTPLAKNIQYF. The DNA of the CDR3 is TGTGCCAGCAGCCACGGGACACCTCTAGCCAAAAACATTCAGTACTTC.

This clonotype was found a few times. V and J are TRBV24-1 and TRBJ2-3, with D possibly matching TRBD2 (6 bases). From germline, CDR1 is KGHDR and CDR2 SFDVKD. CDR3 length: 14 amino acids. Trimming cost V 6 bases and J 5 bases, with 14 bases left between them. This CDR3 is CATSSSGREDTQYF. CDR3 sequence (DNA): TGTGCCACCAGTTCGTCCGGGAGAGAAGATACGCAGTATTTT.

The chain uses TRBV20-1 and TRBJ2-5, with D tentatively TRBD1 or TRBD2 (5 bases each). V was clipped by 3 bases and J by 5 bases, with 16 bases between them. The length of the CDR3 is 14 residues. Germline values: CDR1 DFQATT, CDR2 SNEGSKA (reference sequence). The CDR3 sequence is CSASPALRGETQYF. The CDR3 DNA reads TGCAGTGCTAGCCCAGCTCTTCGGGGCGAGACCCAGTACTTC.

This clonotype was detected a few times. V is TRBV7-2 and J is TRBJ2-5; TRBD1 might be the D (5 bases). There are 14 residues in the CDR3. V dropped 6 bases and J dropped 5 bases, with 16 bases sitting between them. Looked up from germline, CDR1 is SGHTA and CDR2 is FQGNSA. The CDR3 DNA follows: TGTGCCAGCAGTCCCCAGGGTGTGGTCGAGACCCAGTACTTC. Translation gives CASSPQGVVETQYF.

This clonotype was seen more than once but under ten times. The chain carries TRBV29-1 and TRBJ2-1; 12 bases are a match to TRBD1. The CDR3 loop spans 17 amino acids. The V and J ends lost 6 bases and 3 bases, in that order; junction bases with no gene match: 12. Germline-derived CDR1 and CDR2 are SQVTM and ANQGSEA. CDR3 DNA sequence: TGCAGCGTGGGGGCCGGGACAGGGGGCTCCCACTACAATGAGCAGTTCTTC. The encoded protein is CSVGAGTGGSHYNEQFF.

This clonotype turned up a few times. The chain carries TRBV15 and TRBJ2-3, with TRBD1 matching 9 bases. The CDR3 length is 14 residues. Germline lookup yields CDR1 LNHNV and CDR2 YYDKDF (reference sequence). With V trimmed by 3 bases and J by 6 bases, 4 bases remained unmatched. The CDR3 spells CATSSGQGRDTQYF. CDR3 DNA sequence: TGTGCCACCAGCAGTGGACAGGGGAGGGATACGCAGTATTTT.

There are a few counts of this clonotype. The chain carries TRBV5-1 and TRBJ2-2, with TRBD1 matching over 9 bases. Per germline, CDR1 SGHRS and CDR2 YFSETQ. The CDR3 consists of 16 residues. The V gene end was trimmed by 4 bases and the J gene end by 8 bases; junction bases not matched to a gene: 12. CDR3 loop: CASSPGDRALAGELFF. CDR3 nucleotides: TGCGCCAGCAGCCCCGGGGACAGGGCCCTAGCTGGGGAGCTGTTTTTT. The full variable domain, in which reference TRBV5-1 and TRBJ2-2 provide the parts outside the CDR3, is KAGVTQTPRYLIKTRGQQVTLSCSPISGHRSVSWYQQTPGQGLQFLFEYFSETQRNKGNFPGRFSGRQFSNSRSEMNVSTLELGDSALYLCASSPGDRALAGELFFGEGSRLTVL.

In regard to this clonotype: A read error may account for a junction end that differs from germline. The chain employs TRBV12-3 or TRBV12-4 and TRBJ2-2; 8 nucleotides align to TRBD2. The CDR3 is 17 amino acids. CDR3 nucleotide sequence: TGTGCCAGCAGCCAGGCCTCGGGAGGGTCGAACACCGGGGAGCTGTGTTTT. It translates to CASSQASGGSNTGELCF.

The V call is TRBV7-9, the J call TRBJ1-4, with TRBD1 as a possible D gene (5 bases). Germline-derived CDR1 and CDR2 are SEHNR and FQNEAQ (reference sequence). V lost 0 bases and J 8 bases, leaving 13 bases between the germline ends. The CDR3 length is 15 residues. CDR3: CASSLAWQGREKLFF. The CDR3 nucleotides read TGTGCCAGCAGCTTAGCTTGGCAGGGAAGAGAAAAACTGTTTTTT.

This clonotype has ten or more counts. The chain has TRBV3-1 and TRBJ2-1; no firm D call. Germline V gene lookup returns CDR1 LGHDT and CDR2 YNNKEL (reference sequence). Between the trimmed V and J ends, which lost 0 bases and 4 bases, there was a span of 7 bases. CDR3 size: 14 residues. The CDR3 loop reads CASSQELGYNEQFF. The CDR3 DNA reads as TGTGCCAGCAGCCAAGAGTTGGGATACAATGAGCAGTTCTTC.

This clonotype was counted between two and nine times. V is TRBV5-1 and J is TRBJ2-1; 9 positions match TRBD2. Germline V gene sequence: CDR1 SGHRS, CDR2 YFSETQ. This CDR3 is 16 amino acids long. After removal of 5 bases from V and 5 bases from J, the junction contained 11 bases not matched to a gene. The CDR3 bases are TGCGCCAGCAGTTACAAATCTAGCGGGGTAAACAATGAGCAGTTCTTC. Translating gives CASSYKSSGVNNEQFF.

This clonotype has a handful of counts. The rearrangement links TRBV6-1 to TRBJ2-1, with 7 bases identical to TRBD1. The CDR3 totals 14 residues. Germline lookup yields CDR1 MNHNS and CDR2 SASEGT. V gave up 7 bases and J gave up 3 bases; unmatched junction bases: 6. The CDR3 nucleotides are TGTGCCAGCAATGCGAGACAGGGCTACAATGAGCAGTTCTTC. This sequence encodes CASNARQGYNEQFF.

Here the CDR3 DNA reads TGCGCCAGCCGAGCCCACCGGGACGCCAACACCGGGGAGCTGTTTTTT. Translation: CASRAHRDANTGELFF. V is TRBV5-1 and J is TRBJ2-2; D is perhaps TRBD1 or TRBD2 (5 bases each). The germline V gene encodes CDR1 SGHRS and CDR2 YFSETQ. V was trimmed by 7 bases and J by 2 bases, leaving 18 bases between them. This CDR3 is built from 16 residues.